Included here is one TCR beta chain sequence, with context. Its antigen is still unknown. The data originate from a study of cytomegalovirus exposure and HLA in healthy donors. Study background: Earlier sequencing of about 179 million T cells yielded around 120 million unique TCR beta sequences. The study, taken as a whole, reports: Three CMV-associated chains were confirmed in vitro to be specific for CMV antigens.

Germline V gene lookup returns CDR1 LNHDA and CDR2 SQIVND (reference sequence). The CDR3 runs to 15 residues. With 4 bases removed from V and 1 base from J, the gap between germline ends came to 12 bases. 60 Vbeta and 13 Jbeta primers were used in PCR. The protocol was immunoSEQ multiplex PCR, while the TCRdb copy is restricted to in-frame clones and leaves out a portion. The sample carries about 110,000 clones, around 83% recorded once. V is TRBV19 and J is TRBJ2-3, with D possibly being TRBD1 (7 bases). This TCR was recovered from a woman aged 55-70 years in good health and CMV-seropositive. Sequencing was carried out using PBMCs. The CDR3 DNA is TGTGCCAGTAGTACCGACAGGGAGGGCACAGATACGCAGTATTTT. Residues: CASSTDREGTDTQYF.